This entry lists 13 T cell receptor beta chains sequenced from one sample in a study of early T cells in non-severe SARS-CoV-2 infection listed by TCRdb under 2021. The method behind the library was 5' RACE. Sequencing was carried out with a NextSeq 500. TCRdb ran its own pipeline on the public reads, namely fastp trimming at Q25 and MiXCR clone calling, and kept in-frame beta chains. One record per CDR3 amino acid sequence lists the most common genes and DNA. The sample has about 67,000 distinct CDR3 sequences on record, roughly 10% of them singletons. Around 4% of the sample goes to the ten largest clones. Sequencing was performed on whole blood. All receptors come from an adult who was a healthcare worker with PCR-confirmed SARS-CoV-2 infection or an uninfected control (not recorded which).

This clonotype was picked up many times. The chain uses TRBV27 and TRBJ1-5; no definite D call. This CDR3 spans 13 amino acids. The V gene's germline CDR1 is MNHEY and CDR2 SMNVEV (reference sequence). V lost 4 bases, J lost 3 bases, and 7 bases lay in between. In nucleotides, the CDR3 is TGTGCCAGCAGTTACGAGTTCAATCAGCCCCAGCATTTT. Its protein is CASSYEFNQPQHF.

For this clonotype: A read error may produce the germline difference seen at one junction end. CDR3 in DNA: TGCGTCAGCAGCATAGGACAGGAGACAGATACGCAGTATTTT. Translation gives CVSSIGQETDTQYF. The chain joins TRBV5-1 to TRBJ2-3; 7 bases match TRBD1. The germline CDR1 and CDR2 sequences are SGHRS and YFSETQ. The CDR3 consists of 14 residues.

This clonotype was observed at least ten times. This chain connects TRBV20-1 to TRBJ2-3, with 8 bases identical to TRBD2. The V segment lost 1 base and the J segment 0 bases; nucleotides outside the gene matches: 3. Germline-derived CDR1 and CDR2 are DFQATT and SNEGSKA (reference sequence). This CDR3 is 15 amino acids long. As DNA, the CDR3 is TGCAGTGCTAGAGTGGCGGGAGGAAGCACAGATACGCAGTATTTT. Amino acids: CSARVAGGSTDTQYF.

This clonotype was observed many times. CDR3 in DNA: TGTGCCAGCAGCTTAGCCGTGGGTGTTGAAGAAAAACTGTTTTTT. Amino acids: CASSLAVGVEEKLFF. The V and J genes are TRBV7-8 and TRBJ1-4; D gene unclear. Trimming took 0 bases from V and 8 from J, leaving 13 bases between them. CDR3 length: 15 residues. Germline V CDR1 and CDR2: SGHVS, FQNEAQ.

This clonotype has a count of ten or more. The CDR3 protein is CASSPRRGSLFNSPLHF. Here the CDR3 DNA reads TGTGCCAGCAGTCCGCGGAGGGGATCCCTCTTTAATTCACCCCTCCACTTT. The rearrangement links TRBV12-3 or TRBV12-4 to TRBJ1-6, with D perhaps TRBD1 (5 bases). V was pared by 5 bases and J by 6 bases, with 20 bases between. This CDR3 contains 17 residues.

This clonotype was detected ten times or more. This chain links TRBV18 with TRBJ2-3; a weak D match, TRBD2 (6 bases). V lost 5 bases and J lost 7, with 10 bases in between. The CDR3 runs 12 residues. Germline V CDR1 and CDR2: KGHSH, LQKENI. The CDR3 coding sequence is TGTGCCAGCTCAGGGGAGGCGAATACGCAGTATTTT. The encoded protein is CASSGEANTQYF.

This clonotype occurred a few times. The chain joins TRBV29-1 to TRBJ2-7; D uncertain. The germline V and J ends were trimmed by 4 bases and 5 bases, with 12 bases remaining between them. The CDR3 is made up of 12 amino acids. Germline V lookup: CDR1 SQVTM, CDR2 ANQGSEA. The chain's CDR3 is CSVVSGLDEQYF. CDR3 nucleotide sequence: TGCAGCGTTGTATCCGGGCTGGACGAGCAGTACTTC.

Only a few counts were recorded for this clonotype. The V gene is TRBV2, the J gene TRBJ2-1, with 7 bases that match TRBD2. CDR3 length equals 18 residues. Germline CDR1 reads SNHLY; CDR2 reads FYNNEI. V lost 4 bases to trimming and J lost 5 bases; unmatched junction nucleotides: 17. The CDR3 reads CASSVIAGPSEDDNEQFF. The CDR3 coding sequence is TGTGCCAGCAGTGTTATAGCGGGCCCGAGTGAAGATGACAATGAGCAGTTCTTC.

There are many counts of this clonotype. The chain employs TRBV20-1 and TRBJ2-1; D is uncertain. The CDR3 is 13 residues long. Trimming stripped 6 bases from V and 4 bases from J, with 13 bases between. Germline V gives CDR1 DFQATT, CDR2 SNEGSKA (reference sequence). The CDR3 spells CSANGATYNEQFF. CDR3 nucleotides: TGCAGTGCGAACGGCGCGACTTACAATGAGCAGTTCTTC.

In DNA, the CDR3 is TGTGCCAGCAGTTTAGACAGGGGCATACGCTATGGCTACACCTTC. Protein sequence: CASSLDRGIRYGYTF. The J gene is TRBJ1-2, the V gene TRBV12-3 or TRBV12-4, with 7 bases identical to TRBD1. V gave up 1 base and J gave up 4 bases; unmatched junction bases: 6. The CDR3 is 15 amino acids.

V and J are TRBV28 and TRBJ2-5, with D possibly TRBD2 on 6 matching bases. Germline CDR1 is MDHEN and CDR2 is SYDVKM. The CDR3 runs to 16 residues. Trimming stripped 2 bases from V and 3 bases from J, with 16 bases between. The DNA for the CDR3 is TGTGCCAGCAGTTTAAACGACGGACTACCTAAAGAGACCCAGTACTTC. Protein sequence: CASSLNDGLPKETQYF. The complete variable domain, with remaining parts taken from reference TRBV28 and TRBJ2-5, reads DVKVTQSSRYLVKRTGEKVFLECVQDMDHENMFWYRQDPGLGLRLIYFSYDVKMKEKGDIPEGYSVSREKKERFSLILESASTNQTSMYLCASSLNDGLPKETQYFGPGTRLLVL.

The chain joins TRBV29-1 to TRBJ2-5, with a tentative D call TRBD2 (5 bases). CDR1 is SQVTM and CDR2 is ANQGSEA in the germline V gene. This CDR3 spans 14 amino acids. Between the trimmed V and J ends, which lost 3 bases and 7 bases, there was a span of 18 bases. CDR3 in amino acids: CSVEGPAVRGTQYF. The CDR3 nucleotides are TGCAGCGTTGAGGGCCCCGCGGTCCGGGGGACCCAGTACTTC. The whole variable domain, remainder taken from reference TRBV29-1 and TRBJ2-5, is SAVISQKPSRDICQRGTSLTIQCQVDSQVTMMFWYRQQPGQSLTLIATANQGSEATYESGFVIDKFPISRPNLTFSTLTVSNMSPEDSSIYLCSVEGPAVRGTQYFGPGTRLLVL.

This clonotype appeared many times. V and J are TRBV11-3 and TRBJ2-5; 7 positions agree with TRBD2. Germline loops: CDR1 SGHNT, CDR2 YENEEA. The CDR3 runs to 17 residues. J lost 2 bases, V lost 3 bases, and 12 bases had no gene match. The CDR3, as DNA: TGTGCCAGCAGCTTTGTCGGATCTAGCGGAGGACAAGAGACCCAGTACTTC. Translation: CASSFVGSSGGQETQYF.